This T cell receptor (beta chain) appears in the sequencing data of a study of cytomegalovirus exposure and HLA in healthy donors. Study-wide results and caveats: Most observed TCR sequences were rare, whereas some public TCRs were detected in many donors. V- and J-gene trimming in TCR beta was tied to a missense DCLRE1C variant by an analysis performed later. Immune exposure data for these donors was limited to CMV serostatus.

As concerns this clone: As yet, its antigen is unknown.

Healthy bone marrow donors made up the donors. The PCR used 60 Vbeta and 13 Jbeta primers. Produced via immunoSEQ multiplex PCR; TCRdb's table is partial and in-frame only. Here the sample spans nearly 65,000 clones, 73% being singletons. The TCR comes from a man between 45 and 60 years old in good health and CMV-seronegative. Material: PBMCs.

The CDR3 sequence: CASTPGGSGNTIYF. CDR3 DNA sequence: TGTGCCAGCACCCCGGGGGGCTCTGGAAACACCATATATTTT. The chain uses TRBV6-5 and TRBJ1-3; weak D call: TRBD1 (5 bases). Trimming pared 7 bases from V and 0 bases from J, leaving 10 bases between. CDR3 length equals 14 residues. Germline lookup yields CDR1 MNHEY and CDR2 SVGAGI.